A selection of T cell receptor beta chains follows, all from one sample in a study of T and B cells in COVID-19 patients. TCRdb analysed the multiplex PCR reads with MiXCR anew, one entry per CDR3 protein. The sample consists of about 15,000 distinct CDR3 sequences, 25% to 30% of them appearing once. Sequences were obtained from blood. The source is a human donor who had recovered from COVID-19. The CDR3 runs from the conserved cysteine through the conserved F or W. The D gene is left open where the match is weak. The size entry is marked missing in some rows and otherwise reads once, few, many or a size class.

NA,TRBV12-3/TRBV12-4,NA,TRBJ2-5,CASTFGTRGQTQYF,TGTGCCAGCACCTTTGGGACTCGGGGGCAGACCCAGTACTTC
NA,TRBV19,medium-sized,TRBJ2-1,CASSIAGTASSYNEQFF,TGTGCCAGTAGTATAGCGGGCACCGCCAGCTCCTACAATGAGCAGTTCTTC
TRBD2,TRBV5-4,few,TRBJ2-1,CASSPLAGTYNEQFF,TGTGCCAGCAGTCCACTAGCGGGGACATACAATGAGCAGTTCTTC
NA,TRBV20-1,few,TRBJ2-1,CSAANDEQFF,TGCAGTGCTGCTAATGATGAGCAGTTCTTC
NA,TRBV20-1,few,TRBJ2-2,CSARGGVANTGELFF,TGCAGTGCTAGGGGAGGAGTCGCGAACACCGGGGAGCTGTTTTTT
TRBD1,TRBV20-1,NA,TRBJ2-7,CSARAGQAEQYF,TGCAGTGCTAGGGCGGGACAGGCAGAGCAGTACTTC
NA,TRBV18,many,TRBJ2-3,CASSPTGQGLDTQYF,TGTGCCAGCTCACCAACCGGGCAGGGCTTAGATACGCAGTATTTT
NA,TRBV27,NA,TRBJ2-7,CASSSRGFTAQYF,TGTGCCAGCAGTTCCCGTGGATTTACCGCGCAGTACTTC
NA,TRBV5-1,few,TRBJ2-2,CASSLVPGEDTGELFF,TGCGCCAGCAGCTTGGTTCCAGGGGAGGACACCGGGGAGCTGTTTTTT
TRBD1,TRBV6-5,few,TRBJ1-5,CATSTGQGAQALGAQHF,TGTGCCACGTCGACGGGACAGGGGGCGCAGGCCTTGGGAGCCCAGCATTTT
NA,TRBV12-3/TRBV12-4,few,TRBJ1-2,CASSPPSGGYTF,TGTGCCAGCAGTCCCCCTTCTGGAGGCTACACCTTC
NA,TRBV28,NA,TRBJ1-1,CASSLSAGARAFF,TGTGCCAGCAGTTTATCGGCAGGGGCCAGAGCTTTCTTT
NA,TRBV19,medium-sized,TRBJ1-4,CASSPRGSAVSNEKLFF,TGTGCCAGTAGTCCAAGGGGCAGCGCCGTGTCAAATGAAAAACTGTTTTTT
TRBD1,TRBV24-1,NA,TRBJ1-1,CATRETGLGTEAFF,TGTGCCACCAGGGAGACAGGGCTAGGCACTGAAGCTTTCTTT
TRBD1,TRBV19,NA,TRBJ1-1,CASSSTGGSTEAFF,TGTGCCAGTAGTAGTACAGGGGGATCCACTGAAGCTTTCTTT
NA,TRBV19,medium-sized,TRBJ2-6,CAIGPVSSGANVLTF,TGTGCCATAGGACCTGTAAGCTCTGGGGCCAACGTCCTGACTTTC
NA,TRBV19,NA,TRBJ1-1,CASSIDTEAFF,TGTGCCAGTAGTATAGACACTGAAGCTTTCTTT
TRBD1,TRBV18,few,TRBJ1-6,CASSPRTGDNSPLHF,TGTGCCAGCTCACCTAGGACAGGGGATAATTCACCCCTCCACTTT
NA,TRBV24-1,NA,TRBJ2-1,CATSDLAQDNEQFF,TGTGCCACCAGTGATTTAGCGCAGGACAATGAGCAGTTCTTC
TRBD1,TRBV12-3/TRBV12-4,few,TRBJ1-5,CASTAQGVNQPQHF,TGTGCCAGCACCGCACAGGGGGTAAATCAGCCCCAGCATTTT
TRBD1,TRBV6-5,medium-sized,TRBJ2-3,CASSMGQSYTDTQYF,TGTGCCAGCAGTATGGGACAGTCCTACACAGATACGCAGTATTTT
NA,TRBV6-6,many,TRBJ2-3,CASNDQPGLPRDTQYF,TGTGCCAGCAACGACCAACCGGGACTGCCAAGGGATACGCAGTATTTT
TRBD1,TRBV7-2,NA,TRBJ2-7,CASGRQGAYEQYF,TGTGCCAGCGGTCGACAGGGGGCCTACGAGCAGTACTTC
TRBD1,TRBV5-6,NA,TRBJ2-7,CASSLTGTGGNSYEQYF,TGTGCCAGCAGCTTGACCGGGACAGGGGGGAATAGCTACGAGCAGTACTTC
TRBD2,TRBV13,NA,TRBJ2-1,CASSLELLAGGPNEQFF,TGTGCCAGCAGCTTAGAACTACTAGCGGGGGGGCCAAATGAGCAGTTCTTC
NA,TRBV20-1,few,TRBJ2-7,CSARENSHEQYF,TGCAGTGCTAGAGAGAATAGCCACGAGCAGTACTTC
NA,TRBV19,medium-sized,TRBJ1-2,CASYLGVGPGYTF,TGTGCCAGCTACCTTGGGGTAGGGCCTGGCTACACCTTC
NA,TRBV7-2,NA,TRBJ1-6,CASSLGGFSPLHF,TGTGCCAGCAGCTTAGGTGGTTTTTCACCCCTCCACTTT
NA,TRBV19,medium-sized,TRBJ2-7,CASSAGRSYEQYF,TGTGCCAGTAGTGCGGGACGGTCCTACGAGCAGTACTTC
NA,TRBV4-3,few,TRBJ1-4,CASSQDWTLGEKLFF,TGCGCCAGCAGCCAAGATTGGACCTTGGGGGAAAAACTGTTTTTT
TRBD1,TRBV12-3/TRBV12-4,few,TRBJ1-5,CASRVSDRVNQPQHF,TGTGCCAGCAGGGTGTCGGACAGGGTCAATCAGCCCCAGCATTTT
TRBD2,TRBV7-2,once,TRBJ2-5,CASSFSGGAETQYF,TGTGCCAGCAGCTTTAGCGGGGGGGCGGAGACCCAGTACTTC
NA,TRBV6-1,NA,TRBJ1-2,CASSELQGRGYTF,TGTGCCAGCAGTGAGTTGCAGGGAAGGGGCTACACCTTC
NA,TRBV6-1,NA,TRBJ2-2,CASSLDGAAGELFF,TGTGCCAGCAGCCTCGACGGGGCCGCCGGGGAGCTGTTTTTT
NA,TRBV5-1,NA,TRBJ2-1,CASSLQGNEQFF,TGCGCCAGCAGCTTGCAGGGCAATGAGCAGTTCTTC
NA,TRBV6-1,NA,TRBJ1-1,CASSERGGSNTEAFF,TGTGCCAGCAGTGAAAGGGGCGGATCGAACACTGAAGCTTTCTTT
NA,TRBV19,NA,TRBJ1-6,CASSIDPGNSPLHF,TGTGCCAGTAGTATAGATCCTGGGAATTCACCCCTCCACTTT
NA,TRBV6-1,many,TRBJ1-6,CASSDPSAGTNNSPLHF,TGTGCCAGCAGTGACCCGTCTGCAGGGACTAATAATTCACCCCTCCACTTT
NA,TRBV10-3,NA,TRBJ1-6,CATRASYNSPLHF,TGTGCCACGCGGGCCTCCTATAATTCACCCCTCCACTTT
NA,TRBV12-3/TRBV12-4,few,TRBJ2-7,CASSFGQNYEQYF,TGTGCCAGCAGTTTTGGACAGAACTACGAGCAGTACTTC
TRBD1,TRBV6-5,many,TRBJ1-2,CASRRGQYNGYTF,TGTGCCAGCAGACGGGGACAGTATAATGGCTACACCTTC
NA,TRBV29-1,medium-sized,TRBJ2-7,CSVDKGTAYEQYF,TGCAGCGTTGATAAGGGGACCGCCTACGAGCAGTACTTC
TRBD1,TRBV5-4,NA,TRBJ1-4,CASSANRGPGEKLFF,TGTGCCAGCAGCGCGAACAGGGGCCCCGGTGAAAAACTGTTTTTT
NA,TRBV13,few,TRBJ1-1,CASRGGPGKAEAFF,TGTGCCAGCAGGGGCGGGCCCGGGAAGGCTGAAGCTTTCTTT
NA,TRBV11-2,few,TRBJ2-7,CASSEIREQYF,TGTGCCAGCAGCGAGATCCGCGAGCAGTACTTC
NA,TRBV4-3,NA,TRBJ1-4,CASSQDLQRGGLVVEKLFF,TGCGCCAGCAGCCAAGATCTTCAGAGGGGCGGGCTGGTGGTCGAAAAACTGTTTTTT
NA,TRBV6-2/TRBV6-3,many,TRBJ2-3,CASSYSGPEVDTQYF,TGTGCCAGCAGTTACTCGGGGCCTGAGGTAGATACGCAGTATTTT
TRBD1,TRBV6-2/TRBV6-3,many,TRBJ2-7,CASSSGTAFEQYF,TGTGCCAGCAGTTCCGGGACAGCCTTCGAGCAGTACTTC
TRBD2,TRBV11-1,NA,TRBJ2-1,CASSSISGGAGEQFF,TGTGCCAGCAGCTCAATAAGCGGGGGGGCCGGTGAGCAGTTCTTC
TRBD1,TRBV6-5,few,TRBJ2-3,CASSLGDRGIRDTQYF,TGTGCCAGCAGTTTGGGGGACAGGGGAATTAGAGATACGCAGTATTTT
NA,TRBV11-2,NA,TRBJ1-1,CASNGGDHTEAFF,TGTGCCAGCAACGGGGGAGACCACACTGAAGCTTTCTTT
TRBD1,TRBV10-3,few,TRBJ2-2,CAISRGQTGELFF,TGTGCCATCAGTAGGGGACAGACCGGGGAGCTGTTTTTT
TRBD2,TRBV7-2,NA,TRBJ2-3,CASSLSGGSPPPDTQYF,TGTGCCAGCAGCTTGAGCGGGGGGAGCCCCCCCCCAGATACGCAGTATTTT
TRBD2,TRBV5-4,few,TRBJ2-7,CASSLGGTSVSYEQYF,TGTGCCAGCAGCTTGGGTGGGACTAGTGTCTCCTACGAGCAGTACTTC
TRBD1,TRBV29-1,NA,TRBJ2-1,CSVLGTGIYNEQFF,TGCAGCGTTCTAGGGACAGGGATCTACAATGAGCAGTTCTTC
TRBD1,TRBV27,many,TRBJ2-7,CASSANWDSYEQYF,TGTGCCAGCAGTGCGAATTGGGACAGCTACGAGCAGTACTTC
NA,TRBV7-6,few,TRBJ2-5,CASSSRMRDLQETQYF,TGTGCCAGCAGCTCTAGGATGCGAGACCTCCAAGAGACCCAGTACTTC